This T cell receptor (beta chain) was sequenced for a study of T cell responses to AZD1222 COVID-19 vaccine. Whole-study findings and limits: Just 5 to 7 AZD1222 recipients were seropositive at baseline. CD4 TCRs associated with vaccination spanned spike, dominating at 160-218 and 743-854. White British ancestry dominated among donors, who included more females, and clonal diversity was possibly underestimated.

Samples with a second dose at about 4 or about 12 weeks were pooled together. The CDR3 length is 16 residues. In germline, CDR1 is SQVTM, CDR2 ANQGSEA. The V and J ends lost 2 bases and 6 bases, in that order; junction bases with no gene match: 11. On this clone: Its specificity is not known.

Clones were read by immunoSEQ multiplex PCR, and TCRdb kept only the in-frame ones, dropping some. The sample lists tens of thousands of clones; approximately 90% were seen once. The chain uses TRBV29-1 and TRBJ2-1, with TRBD2 matching 9 bases. The sample here was peripheral blood, taken 28 days after the second AZD1222 dose. The TCR was taken from an adult who received the AZD1222 COVID-19 vaccine. CDR3 DNA: TGCAGCGTTGAACTCCTTGGACTAGCGCCTTCCAATGAGCAGTTCTTC. This sequence encodes CSVELLGLAPSNEQFF.